This record concerns one T cell receptor (beta chain) sequence. A much larger clone lies a single base off, so this may be a read error. TCRdb redid the calling of the 5' RACE reads with MiXCR, one entry per CDR3 protein. In the table there are 250,000 to 400,000 distinct CDR3 sequences, approximately 14% of which are singletons. The sample belongs to a study of T-cell memory formation after mild COVID-19. Study-level information: The TCR clusters were mostly specific to one donor.

The CDR3 runs to 13 residues. The germline V gene encodes CDR1 SQVTM and CDR2 ANQGSEA. The genes are TRBV29-1 and TRBJ2-3; no reliable D call. Specimen: PBMCs or a T cell subset sorted from them (not recorded which). The receptor comes from a man between 18 and 29 years old who had mild COVID-19 (a few samples of this study predate the infection). Cell type and time point are not known. The CDR3 DNA is TGCAGCGCCTCCGGCCGACGCACAGATACGAAGTATTTT. It yields the protein CSASGRRTDTKYF.